This T cell receptor (beta chain) came from a study of Tregs in tolerant kidney transplant recipients. This clone has just one count. TCRdb keeps only in-frame clones here, not all; method: immunoSEQ multiplex PCR. The table includes 62,000 or so clones, more than 95% detected once. From germline, CDR1 is MNHEY and CDR2 SVGAGI. Trimming took 2 bases from V and 5 from J, leaving 9 bases between them. CDR3 size: 14 residues. The specimen comprised Tregs from blood, sampled before the transplant. This clonotype originated in a human donor who received a combined kidney and bone marrow transplant. The genes are TRBV6-5 and TRBJ2-2, with D possibly TRBD1 on 5 matching bases. Written as DNA, the CDR3 is TGTGCCAGCAGTTACAGGGGTGGGACCGGGGAGCTGTTTTTT. Its translation is CASSYRGGTGELFF.